One and the same sample provided the 23 T cell receptor beta chains below, sequenced in a study of T-cell reconstitution after alpha-beta-depleted transplantation in children (dated by TCRdb to between 2015 and 2016). Libraries came from PCR. Sequenced using an Illumina HiSeq 2500. TCR libraries were prepared with molecular barcoding, using unique molecular identifiers to normalize TCRbeta repertoire quantification. TCRdb redid the processing of the public reads, applying fastp at Q25 and MiXCR, and retained in-frame beta chains. Entries are consolidated by CDR3 protein sequence, retaining the most common genes and DNA. The sample profile shows 360,000 or so distinct CDR3 sequences; 20% of them were found once. In total, the top ten clones hold 3% to 4% of the sample. The source was PBMCs from the stem cell graft donor, collected from the stem cell graft. The receptors were sampled from a human donor who donated a stem cell graft to a child with acute myeloid leukemia.

This clonotype was recorded at least ten times. This chain uses TRBV12-3 or TRBV12-4 with TRBJ2-5, with D perhaps matching TRBD1 or TRBD2 (5 bases each). The V and J ends lost 6 bases and 5 bases respectively, with 13 bases between them. The CDR3 covers 13 residues. This CDR3 is CASRGEYGETQYF. The CDR3 bases are TGTGCCAGCAGGGGGGAGTACGGGGAGACCCAGTACTTC.

This clonotype was observed at least ten times. V gene TRBV20-1 combines with J gene TRBJ1-6; unclear D gene. Looked up from germline, CDR1 is DFQATT and CDR2 is SNEGSKA (reference sequence). CDR3 length: 14 amino acids. V shed 0 bases and J shed 5 bases, with 8 bases lying between them. CDR3 coding DNA: TGCAGTGCTAGAGAGGGCAGAAATAATTCACCCCTCCACTTT. Translating gives CSAREGRNNSPLHF.

This clonotype was picked up a small number of times. J is TRBJ2-2 and V is TRBV7-9; no firm D call. The germline V and J ends were trimmed by 3 bases and 4 bases, with 6 bases remaining between them. This CDR3 region has 13 residues. The germline gives CDR1 SEHNR, CDR2 FQNEAQ (reference sequence). The CDR3 loop reads CASSFQVTGELFF. The CDR3, as DNA: TGTGCCAGCAGCTTCCAAGTCACCGGGGAGCTGTTTTTT. Full variable domain (rest looked up from reference TRBV7-9 and TRBJ2-2): DTGVSQNPRHKITKRGQNVTFRCDPISEHNRLYWYRQTLGQGPEFLTYFQNEAQLEKSRLLSDRFSAERPKGSFSTLEIQRTEQGDSAMYLCASSFQVTGELFFGEGSRLTVL.

CDR3 nucleotides: TGCAGTGCTAGAACACCTTCTTCCTACAATGAGCAGTTCTTC. It specifies CSARTPSSYNEQFF. The V and J genes are TRBV20-1 and TRBJ2-1, with D hard to call. Germline CDR1 reads DFQATT; CDR2 reads SNEGSKA (reference sequence). The CDR3 extends over 14 amino acids. V lost 2 bases, J lost 1 base, and 9 bases lay in between.

This clonotype was detected only a few times. The chain couples TRBV4-3 to TRBJ1-1; maybe TRBD1 (5 bases). The CDR3 runs to 15 residues. With 1 base removed from V and 1 base from J, the gap between germline ends came to 10 bases. Germline V gene data show CDR1 as LGHNA and CDR2 as YSLEER. CDR3 sequence: CASSQGLDRNTEAFF. DNA of the CDR3: TGCGCCAGCAGCCAAGGACTAGACAGGAACACTGAAGCTTTCTTT.

The V and J genes are TRBV24-1 and TRBJ1-1; the D is unclear. Per germline, CDR1 KGHDR and CDR2 SFDVKD. V was shortened by 2 bases and J by 1 base, with 4 bases between the two germline ends. The CDR3 runs 13 residues. CDR3 in amino acids: CATSDWGNTEAFF. The CDR3, as DNA: TGTGCCACCAGTGATTGGGGGAACACTGAAGCTTTCTTT.

The chain joins TRBV12-3 or TRBV12-4 to TRBJ2-3; D is undetermined. This CDR3 is built from 16 residues. V was shortened by 6 bases and J by 0 bases, with 16 bases between the two germline ends. In DNA form, the CDR3 reads TGTGCCAGCAGCTCAGACGTAGGTATGAGCACAGATACGCAGTATTTT. This encodes CASSSDVGMSTDTQYF.

The sample holds a few counts of this clonotype. The chain joins TRBV5-1 to TRBJ2-1; tentative D call: TRBD1 (6 bases). V was cut by 4 bases and J by 3 bases, with 17 bases left in between. The CDR3 runs to 16 residues. The V gene's germline CDR1 is SGHRS and CDR2 YFSETQ. The CDR3: CASSTSDRRLYNEQFF. The CDR3, as DNA: TGCGCCAGCAGCACCAGTGACAGGAGGCTCTACAATGAGCAGTTCTTC.

This clonotype has just a few counts. The chain is built from TRBV28 and TRBJ1-5, with D perhaps TRBD1 (6 bases). The V end lost 8 bases, the J end lost 4 bases, and 12 bases lay between the germline ends. Germline CDR1 and CDR2: MDHEN and SYDVKM. The length of the CDR3 is 13 residues. The CDR3 is CASEGVLNQPQHF. Written as DNA, the CDR3 is TGTGCCAGCGAGGGGGTTTTGAATCAGCCCCAGCATTTT.

This sequence joins TRBV20-1 and TRBJ2-1, with 12 bases aligning to TRBD2. Germline trimming cut 0 bases from V and 5 bases from J; bases unmatched to any gene: 5. Per the germline V gene, CDR1 is DFQATT and CDR2 is SNEGSKA (reference sequence). The length of the CDR3 is 16 residues. CDR3 DNA: TGCAGTGCTAGAGATCCGAGGACTAGCGGGGACAATGAGCAGTTCTTC. Translation: CSARDPRTSGDNEQFF.

This clonotype has at least ten counts. The chain uses TRBV7-2 and TRBJ2-1, with D perhaps being TRBD1 or TRBD2 (7 bases each). CDR1 and CDR2 (germline): SGHTA, FQGNSA. The CDR3 spans 16 residues. V lost 6 bases and J lost 4, with 19 bases in between. The chain's CDR3 is CASSERGQRVYNEQFF. The CDR3, as DNA: TGTGCCAGCAGTGAGCGGGGACAGAGAGTTTACAATGAGCAGTTCTTC. Filled out from reference TRBV7-2 and TRBJ2-1, the complete variable domain reads GAGVSQSPSNKVTEKGKDVELRCDPISGHTALYWYRQSLGQGLEFLIYFQGNSAPDKSGLPSDRFSAERTGGSVSTLTIQRTQQEDSAVYLCASSERGQRVYNEQFFGPGTRLTVL.

The genes are TRBV12-3 or TRBV12-4 and TRBJ2-5, with D possibly TRBD2 on 6 matching bases. CDR3 size: 15 residues. Between the trimmed V and J ends, which lost 5 bases and 4 bases, there was a span of 17 bases. The CDR3 DNA sequence: TGTGCCAGCAGTGAAACCCGGGACTTCCGAGAGACCCAGTACTTC. Protein sequence: CASSETRDFRETQYF.

The chain joins TRBV5-6 to TRBJ1-1; weak D call: TRBD1 (5 bases). The V gene's germline CDR1 is SGHDT and CDR2 YYEEEE. V was clipped by 4 bases and J by 5 bases, with 18 bases between them. The CDR3 spans 15 residues. The CDR3 here is CASSRRWGVGTEAFF. In nucleotides, the CDR3 is TGTGCCAGCAGCCGCCGGTGGGGGGTTGGTACTGAAGCTTTCTTT.

The chain joins TRBV7-2 to TRBJ2-5, with 8 bases matching TRBD1. With V trimmed by 6 bases and J by 6 bases, 9 bases remained unmatched. The CDR3 loop spans 14 amino acids. Per germline, CDR1 SGHTA and CDR2 FQGNSA. CDR3 loop: CASSSRGREQTQYF. In nucleotides, the CDR3 is TGTGCCAGCAGTTCCAGGGGGCGCGAGCAGACCCAGTACTTC.

This chain links TRBV6-1 with TRBJ2-5; possible D gene TRBD2, 7 bases. This CDR3 is 16 amino acids long. Trimming shortened V by 6 bases and J by 5 bases, and 22 bases separated the two germline ends. The germline V gene encodes CDR1 MNHNS and CDR2 SASEGT. The CDR3: CASSAGGAIVLETQYF. The CDR3 DNA reads as TGTGCCAGCAGCGCTGGGGGGGCGATAGTCCTGGAGACCCAGTACTTC.

The gene calls are TRBV11-2 and TRBJ1-1; D not resolved. Trimming removed 1 base at V and 4 bases at J, with 16 bases between. The CDR3 is made up of 16 amino acids. CDR1 SGHAT and CDR2 FQNNGV come from the germline V gene. CDR3 residues: CASSLGGSPLGTEAFF. CDR3 DNA sequence: TGTGCCAGCAGCTTAGGTGGTAGTCCTCTCGGCACTGAAGCTTTCTTT.

This clonotype has at least ten counts. CDR3 residues: CASRDRRNSPLHF. DNA of the CDR3: TGTGCCAGTCGGGACAGGAGGAATTCACCCCTCCACTTT. The chain couples TRBV6-1 to TRBJ1-6; TRBD1 agrees at 8 bases. V trimming: 9 bases; J trimming: 7 bases; junction bases outside the gene matches: 5. CDR1 is MNHNS, CDR2 SASEGT, per germline. The CDR3 spans 13 residues.

This clonotype showed up many times. V gene TRBV20-1 combines with J gene TRBJ2-1; 7 bases agree with TRBD2. There are 18 residues in the CDR3. The germline V gene encodes CDR1 DFQATT and CDR2 SNEGSKA (reference sequence). V shed 1 base, J shed 1 base, and the junction held 13 bases outside the gene matches. This CDR3 is CSARGERGTQASYNEQFF. The CDR3 bases are TGCAGTGCTAGAGGGGAGCGGGGCACCCAAGCGTCCTACAATGAGCAGTTCTTC.

The rearrangement links TRBV20-1 to TRBJ2-7, with D possibly being TRBD1 (6 bases). Germline V gives CDR1 DFQATT, CDR2 SNEGSKA (reference sequence). The CDR3 has 14 amino acids. Trimming took 1 base from V and 4 from J, leaving 14 bases between them. The CDR3 region is CSARGAGELYEQYF. Here the CDR3 DNA reads TGCAGTGCTAGAGGGGCAGGGGAACTTTACGAGCAGTACTTC.

This clonotype has more than one count but fewer than ten. The J gene is TRBJ2-1, the V gene TRBV3-1, with 8 bases matching TRBD2. The ends lost 1 base at V and 5 bases at J; junction bases unmatched: 10. CDR1 is LGHDT and CDR2 is YNNKEL in the germline V gene (reference sequence). CDR3 length: 17 residues. The CDR3 reads CASSQGNSGIGNNEQFF. CDR3 nucleotide sequence: TGTGCCAGCAGCCAAGGTAATAGCGGGATTGGCAACAATGAGCAGTTCTTC.

The chain is built from TRBV4-1 and TRBJ2-5; no definite D call. Germline loops: CDR1 MGHRA, CDR2 YSYEKL. The CDR3 is 14 residues long. Trimming took off 7 bases at V and 1 base at J, with 13 bases between the two ends. In nucleotides, the CDR3 is TGCGCCAGCAACAACGGGTTAGCCCAAGAGACCCAGTACTTC. Its translation: CASNNGLAQETQYF.

This clonotype was picked up a small number of times. This chain joins TRBV29-1 and TRBJ2-5, with TRBD2 matching 7 bases. V was clipped by 2 bases and J by 5 bases; unmatched bases: 5. Per the germline V gene, CDR1 is SQVTM and CDR2 is ANQGSEA. This CDR3 is built from 13 residues. The CDR3: CSVETGGSETQYF. The CDR3 DNA reads TGCAGCGTTGAAACGGGGGGTAGCGAGACCCAGTACTTC.

This clonotype was detected a few times. The V and J genes are TRBV24-1 and TRBJ2-6; no firm D call. In germline, CDR1 is KGHDR, CDR2 SFDVKD. V was clipped by 9 bases and J by 0 bases, with 11 bases between them. CDR3 length: 15 amino acids. The CDR3 is CATQPGPSGANVLTF. The CDR3 nucleotides read TGTGCCACCCAGCCAGGACCCTCTGGGGCCAACGTCCTGACTTTC.